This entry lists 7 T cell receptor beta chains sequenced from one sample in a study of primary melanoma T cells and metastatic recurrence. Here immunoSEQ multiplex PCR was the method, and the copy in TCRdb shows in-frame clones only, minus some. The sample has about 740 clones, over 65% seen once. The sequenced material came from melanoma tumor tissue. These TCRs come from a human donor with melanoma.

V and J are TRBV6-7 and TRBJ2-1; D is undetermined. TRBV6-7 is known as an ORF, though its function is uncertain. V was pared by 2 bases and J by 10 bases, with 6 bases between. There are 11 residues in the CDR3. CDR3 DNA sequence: TGTGCCAGCAGTTACGTTCGCGAGCAGTTCTTC. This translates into CASSYVREQFF.

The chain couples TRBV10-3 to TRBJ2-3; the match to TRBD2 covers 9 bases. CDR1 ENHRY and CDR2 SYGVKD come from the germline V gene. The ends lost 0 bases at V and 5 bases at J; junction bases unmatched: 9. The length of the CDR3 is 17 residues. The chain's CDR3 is CAISESVQREVGDTQYF. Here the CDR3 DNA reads TGTGCCATCAGTGAGTCGGTCCAGCGGGAGGTGGGAGATACGCAGTATTTT.

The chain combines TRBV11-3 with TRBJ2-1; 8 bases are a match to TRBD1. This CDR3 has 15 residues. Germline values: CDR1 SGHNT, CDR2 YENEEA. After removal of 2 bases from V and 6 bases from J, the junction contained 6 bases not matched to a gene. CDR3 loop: CASSLIVTGGNEQFF. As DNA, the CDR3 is TGTGCCAGCAGCTTAATAGTAACAGGGGGCAATGAGCAGTTCTTC.

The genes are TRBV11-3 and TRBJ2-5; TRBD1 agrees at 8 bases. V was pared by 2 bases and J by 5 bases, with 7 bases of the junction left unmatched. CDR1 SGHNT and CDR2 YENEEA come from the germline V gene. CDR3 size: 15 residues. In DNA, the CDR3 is TGTGCCAGCAGCTTAATTGGGCAGGGGGCGGAGACCCAGTACTTC. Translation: CASSLIGQGAETQYF.

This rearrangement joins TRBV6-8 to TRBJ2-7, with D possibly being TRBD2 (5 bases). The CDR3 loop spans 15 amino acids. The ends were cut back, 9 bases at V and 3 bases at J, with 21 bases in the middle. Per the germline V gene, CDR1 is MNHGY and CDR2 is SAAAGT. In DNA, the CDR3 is TGTGCCAGTGAGGGCCGCTTAGATTCGGACTACGAGCAGTACTTC. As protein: CASEGRLDSDYEQYF.

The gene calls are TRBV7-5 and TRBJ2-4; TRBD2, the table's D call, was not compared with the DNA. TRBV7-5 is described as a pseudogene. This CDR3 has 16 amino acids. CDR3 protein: CASSLVGEVAKNIQYF. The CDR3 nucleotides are TGTGCCAGCAGCTTAGTAGGGGAGGTGGCCAAAAACATTCAGTACTTC.

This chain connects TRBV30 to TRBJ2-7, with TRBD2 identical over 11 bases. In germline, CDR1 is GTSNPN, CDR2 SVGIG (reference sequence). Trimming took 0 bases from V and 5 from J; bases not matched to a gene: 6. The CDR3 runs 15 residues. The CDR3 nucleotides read TGTGCCTGGAGTGTACCGGCTAGCGGGAGGAACGAGCAGTACTTC. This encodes CAWSVPASGRNEQYF.